This T cell receptor (beta chain) was captured in a study of T-cell reconstitution after alpha-beta-depleted transplantation in children. V was clipped by 4 bases and J by 9 bases, with 13 bases between them. CDR3 length: 13 residues. CDR1 is SGHVS and CDR2 is FQNEAQ in the germline V gene. During its preparation, the TCRbeta library received unique molecular identifiers. TCRdb re-called the PCR reads through MiXCR, storing one row per CDR3 protein. Among around 94,000 distinct CDR3 sequences listed, 6% to 9% were seen once. Details on this clonotype: The antigen is not known. This clone may be a read error of a much larger clone one base away.

The study, taken as a whole, reports: Newly made T cells mostly supplied T-cell counts and diversity one year after transplant. There were reportedly several hundred expanded graft clones from which alpha-beta T cells came about two months after transplant. TCRbeta diversity was high at day 60 in some patients (a result of surviving recipient T cells and thymic progenitors).

This specimen consisted of PBMCs, obtained before TCRalphabeta/CD19-depleted stem cell transplant. V is TRBV7-8 and J is TRBJ1-5; D is uncertain. The receptor comes from a boy under 10 years old with acute lymphoblastic leukemia, due to receive a stem cell transplant. The CDR3 here is CASSSLESWPQHF. In DNA form, the CDR3 reads TGTGCCAGCAGCTCCCTGGAAAGTTGGCCCCAGCATTTT.